These 29 T cell receptor beta chains were all obtained from the same sample, sequenced in a study of cytomegalovirus exposure and HLA in healthy donors. PCR used 60 Vbeta primers and 13 Jbeta primers. Profiled with immunoSEQ multiplex PCR; TCRdb holds only in-frame clones, not every one. The repertoire holds over 120,000 clones, 65% to 90% seen once, with approximately 2.9% in the top ten. Sequencing used PBMCs. The receptors derive from a young woman in good health and CMV-seronegative.

Remarks on this clone: Other nucleotide sequences in the sample specify the same CDR3. The rearrangement uses TRBV4-1 and TRBJ2-7; 7 bases line up with TRBD2. The CDR3 is 17 residues long. Germline lookup yields CDR1 MGHRA and CDR2 YSYEKL. V lost 1 base, J lost 0 bases, and 9 bases stayed unmatched. The CDR3 DNA is TGCGCCAGCAGCCAAGGACTAGCAGGGCCCTACTCCTACGAGCAGTACTTC. Protein product: CASSQGLAGPYSYEQYF.

The CDR3 nucleotides read TGTGCCAGTAGTCCTAGGGGTGATAGCAATCAGCCCCAGCATTTT. Protein product: CASSPRGDSNQPQHF. The gene calls are TRBV19 and TRBJ1-5; D possibly corresponds to TRBD1 (5 bases). In germline, CDR1 is LNHDA, CDR2 SQIVND (reference sequence). This CDR3 is 15 amino acids long. V was trimmed by 5 bases and J by 0 bases, leaving 11 bases between them.

The chain recombines TRBV11-2 with TRBJ2-2; 10 bases agree with TRBD1. J gave up 7 bases and V 1 base, and 6 bases lay outside the gene matches. The CDR3 extends over 16 amino acids. The germline CDR1 and CDR2 sequences are SGHAT and FQNNGV. CDR3 residues: CASSLVATGGGGELFF. CDR3 in DNA: TGTGCCAGCAGCTTAGTCGCGACAGGGGGCGGCGGGGAGCTGTTTTTT.

The V call is TRBV5-4, the J call TRBJ2-1; TRBD2 matches 7 bases. Losses at the gene ends were 3 bases for V and 0 bases for J; bases not matched to a gene: 6. The CDR3 sequence is 16 residues long. Germline CDR1 and CDR2: SGHNT and YYREEE (reference sequence). Here the CDR3 DNA reads TGTGCCAGCAGCTCGACTAGCCAGAGCTCCTACAATGAGCAGTTCTTC. Its protein product is CASSSTSQSSYNEQFF.

The rearrangement uses TRBV6-6 and TRBJ2-1; perhaps TRBD1 as D (5 bases). The germline V and J ends were trimmed by 5 bases and 4 bases, with 15 bases remaining between them. CDR1 is MNHNY and CDR2 is SVGAGI in the germline V gene (reference sequence). This CDR3 is 15 amino acids long. CDR3 in DNA: TGTGCCAGCAGTAATCCGGACAAGGCTTACAATGAGCAGTTCTTC. Protein sequence: CASSNPDKAYNEQFF.

The genes are TRBV6-1 and TRBJ2-7, with 7 bases aligning to TRBD1. CDR3 length: 15 amino acids. CDR1 MNHNS and CDR2 SASEGT come from the germline V gene. Germline trimming cut 6 bases from V and 0 bases from J; bases unmatched to any gene: 8. This chain's CDR3 is CASRRDSLSSYEQYF. Here the CDR3 DNA reads TGTGCCAGCAGGAGGGACAGTCTGAGCTCCTACGAGCAGTACTTC.

This chain joins TRBV6-5 and TRBJ1-5; D is possibly TRBD1 (6 bases). The V gene lost 6 bases and the J gene lost 4 bases, with 10 bases spanning the gap. Germline V gene data show CDR1 as MNHEY and CDR2 as SVGAGI. The CDR3 covers 13 residues. The CDR3 loop reads CASSKTGNQPQHF. CDR3 coding DNA: TGTGCCAGCAGCAAGACAGGTAATCAGCCCCAGCATTTT.

This clone was recorded a few times. The rearrangement links TRBV7-9 to TRBJ2-7; 9 bases are shared with TRBD2. J was trimmed by 2 bases and V by 6 bases; bases with no gene match: 5. Per germline, CDR1 SEHNR and CDR2 FQNEAQ (reference sequence). The CDR3 spans 14 residues. CDR3 sequence (DNA): TGTGCCAGCAGGGAGGCTAGCGGGGCCTACGAGCAGTACTTC. This translates into CASREASGAYEQYF.

The chain employs TRBV5-1 and TRBJ2-1, with TRBD2 matching 11 bases. The CDR3 extends over 17 amino acids. Germline V gives CDR1 SGHRS, CDR2 YFSETQ. J lost 8 bases, V lost 0 bases, and 10 bases had no gene match. The CDR3 DNA follows: TGCGCCAGCAGCTTGGTGGCTAGCGGGGGGCCGGGGGATGAGCAGTTCTTC. This sequence encodes CASSLVASGGPGDEQFF.

This clone is a singleton in its sample. V gene TRBV5-6 combines with J gene TRBJ2-3, with a weak D call TRBD1 (5 bases). This CDR3 contains 15 residues. Germline V gene lookup returns CDR1 SGHDT and CDR2 YYEEEE. V lost 4 bases to trimming and J lost 4 bases, with 16 bases between them. CDR3 in amino acids: CASSIGSGWADTQYF. In DNA, the CDR3 is TGTGCCAGCAGCATCGGGTCAGGGTGGGCAGATACGCAGTATTTT.

The chain uses TRBV7-9 and TRBJ1-1, with TRBD1 matching 7 bases. The CDR3 length is 12 residues. V was clipped by 1 base and J by 7 bases; unmatched bases: 0. CDR1 is SEHNR and CDR2 is FQNEAQ in the germline V gene (reference sequence). CDR3 region: CASSLDRGEAFF. For the CDR3, the DNA is TGTGCCAGCAGCTTAGACAGGGGTGAAGCTTTCTTT.

V and J are TRBV28 and TRBJ2-7; 9 positions agree with TRBD1. The J segment lost 2 bases and the V segment lost 5 bases, leaving 10 bases of the junction unmatched. Looked up from germline, CDR1 is MDHEN and CDR2 is SYDVKM. The CDR3 is 16 residues long. The CDR3 nucleotides are TGTGCCAGCAGTGGGATCTACAGGGGGCCAACCTACGAGCAGTACTTC. It is translated as CASSGIYRGPTYEQYF.

The V gene is TRBV7-9, the J gene TRBJ1-2, with TRBD1 identical over 10 bases. Trimming removed 0 bases from V and 3 bases from J; junction bases left unmatched: 13. The V gene's germline CDR1 is SEHNR and CDR2 FQNEAQ (reference sequence). This CDR3 contains 19 residues. The CDR3, as DNA: TGTGCCAGCAGCTTAGCGGGGAGACAGGGGGCGCAAAGATACTATGGCTACACCTTC. This sequence encodes CASSLAGRQGAQRYYGYTF.

The chain couples TRBV19 to TRBJ1-2, with 8 bases lining up with TRBD1. Germline CDR1 reads LNHDA; CDR2 reads SQIVND (reference sequence). There are 13 residues in the CDR3. After removal of 8 bases from V and 7 bases from J, the junction contained 9 bases not matched to a gene. CDR3 sequence: CASQATGGGGYTF. The CDR3, as DNA: TGTGCCAGTCAGGCCACAGGGGGTGGTGGCTACACCTTC.

This chain uses TRBV18 with TRBJ1-1; TRBD1 agrees at 7 bases. Germline assignment: CDR1 KGHSH and CDR2 LQKENI. The V segment lost 5 bases and the J segment 2 bases; nucleotides outside the gene matches: 14. This CDR3 contains 17 residues. The CDR3: CASSISVPGQKNTEAFF. The CDR3 nucleotides are TGTGCCAGCTCAATTTCGGTGCCGGGACAGAAAAACACTGAAGCTTTCTTT.

This chain joins TRBV4-1 and TRBJ2-2, with 7 nucleotides matching TRBD2. CDR3 length equals 19 residues. Unmatched junction bases numbered 12, after V lost 0 bases and J lost 2 bases. Germline-derived CDR1 and CDR2 are MGHRA and YSYEKL. CDR3 amino acids: CASSQDLFFSSGNTGELFF. The CDR3 region has the DNA TGCGCCAGCAGCCAAGATCTTTTTTTTTCTAGCGGCAACACCGGGGAGCTGTTTTTT.

This clone was counted once. The chain uses TRBV27 and TRBJ2-2; 8 bases map to TRBD1. This CDR3 region has 18 residues. The junction had 16 bases not matched to a gene; V was cut back by 6 bases and J by 4 bases. CDR1 and CDR2 (germline): MNHEY, SMNVEV (reference sequence). CDR3 loop: CASSFYSGGSLATGELFF. The CDR3 coding sequence is TGTGCCAGCAGCTTTTACTCAGGGGGCTCCTTGGCCACCGGGGAGCTGTTTTTT.

This chain links TRBV15 with TRBJ1-2, with 7 bases fitting TRBD1. The junction had 7 bases not matched to a gene; V was cut back by 6 bases and J by 6 bases. This CDR3 has 13 amino acids. CDR1 and CDR2 (germline): LNHNV, YYDKDF (reference sequence). CDR3 residues: CATSKDRRHGYTF. The CDR3 DNA sequence: TGTGCCACCAGTAAGGACAGGAGGCATGGCTACACCTTC.

The V and J genes are TRBV5-4 and TRBJ2-1; perhaps TRBD2 as D (5 bases). The V gene lost 4 bases and the J gene lost 2 bases, with 7 bases spanning the gap. This CDR3 region has 13 residues. Germline lookup yields CDR1 SGHNT and CDR2 YYREEE (reference sequence). CDR3 in DNA: TGTGCCAGCAGCATCGGGGCCTACAATGAGCAGTTCTTC. As protein: CASSIGAYNEQFF.

The V gene is TRBV7-3, the J gene TRBJ2-1; 15 nucleotides align to TRBD2. Germline assignment: CDR1 SGHTA and CDR2 FQGTGA. The CDR3 contains 22 residues. Trimming at V came to 1 base and at J to 0 bases, leaving 13 bases not matched to a gene. The CDR3 DNA reads TGTGCCAGCAGCTTAATTACCCCTGGACTAGCGGGAGGGCCAGGCTCCTACAATGAGCAGTTCTTC. Its protein is CASSLITPGLAGGPGSYNEQFF.

The chain combines TRBV7-9 with TRBJ2-5; 13 nucleotides align to TRBD2. V was pared by 8 bases and J by 3 bases, with 3 bases of the junction left unmatched. The CDR3 covers 14 residues. Germline values: CDR1 SEHNR, CDR2 FQNEAQ (reference sequence). DNA of the CDR3: TGTGCCAGCGGGACTAGCGGGATAGAAGAGACCCAGTACTTC. It translates to CASGTSGIEETQYF. The whole variable domain, remainder taken from reference TRBV7-9 and TRBJ2-5, is DTGVSQNPRHKITKRGQNVTFRCDPISEHNRLYWYRQTLGQGPEFLTYFQNEAQLEKSRLLSDRFSAERPKGSFSTLEIQRTEQGDSAMYLCASGTSGIEETQYFGPGTRLLVL.

This clone was observed a handful of times. CDR3 protein: CAWSVGTGGYGYTF. Here the CDR3 DNA reads TGTGCCTGGAGTGTAGGGACAGGGGGCTATGGCTACACCTTC. The chain employs TRBV30 and TRBJ1-2; 11 bases are a match to TRBD1. The V gene end was trimmed by 0 bases and the J gene end by 4 bases; junction bases not matched to a gene: 1. Germline lookup yields CDR1 GTSNPN and CDR2 SVGIG (reference sequence). The CDR3 is made up of 14 amino acids.

This clone was seen a handful of times. V gene TRBV6-1 combines with J gene TRBJ1-1; D is unresolved. Germline lookup yields CDR1 MNHNS and CDR2 SASEGT. The CDR3 spans 13 residues. V lost 8 bases to trimming and J lost 0 bases, with 10 bases between them. The CDR3 bases are TGTGCCAGCGGCTTTACAGTGAACACTGAAGCTTTCTTT. Encoded protein: CASGFTVNTEAFF.

This sequence joins TRBV10-3 and TRBJ2-7, with TRBD1 matching over 11 bases. Germline trimming cut 2 bases from V and 4 bases from J; bases unmatched to any gene: 7. The CDR3 has 16 amino acids. The V gene's germline CDR1 is ENHRY and CDR2 SYGVKD. As DNA, the CDR3 is TGTGCCATCAGTGAGCCCGGACAGGGGGCGGCGTACGAGCAGTACTTC. Residues: CAISEPGQGAAYEQYF.

The rearrangement links TRBV6-1 to TRBJ2-1; 12 bases are a match to TRBD2. The CDR3 extends over 15 amino acids. Trimming at V came to 6 bases and at J to 6 bases, leaving 6 bases not matched to a gene. The germline gives CDR1 MNHNS, CDR2 SASEGT. CDR3 region: CASRPLAGGPNEQFF. CDR3 nucleotides: TGTGCCAGCAGGCCTCTAGCGGGGGGGCCCAATGAGCAGTTCTTC.

The chain uses TRBV7-2 and TRBJ1-6, with D unclear. CDR1 is SGHTA, CDR2 FQGNSA, per germline. The CDR3 loop spans 17 amino acids. V lost 6 bases and J lost 0, with 15 bases in between. This CDR3 is CASRVTGSSSYNSPLHF. The CDR3 nucleotides read TGTGCCAGCAGGGTGACGGGGTCGAGCTCCTATAATTCACCCCTCCACTTT.

V usage is TRBV5-4 and J usage is TRBJ1-1; tentative D call: TRBD1 (5 bases). CDR1 is SGHNT, CDR2 YYREEE, per germline (reference sequence). V lost 2 bases, J lost 1 base, and 9 bases lay in between. CDR3 length: 14 residues. CDR3 loop: CASSLGAGNTEAFF. CDR3 coding DNA: TGTGCCAGCAGCTTAGGGGCAGGGAACACTGAAGCTTTCTTT.

This rearrangement joins TRBV7-2 to TRBJ2-7; 7 bases are a match to TRBD1. CDR3 size: 14 residues. The J segment lost 0 bases and the V segment lost 5 bases, leaving 4 bases of the junction unmatched. The germline CDR1 and CDR2 sequences are SGHTA and FQGNSA. The DNA of the CDR3 is TGTGCCAGCAGCGGCCGGGACAGCTCCTACGAGCAGTACTTC. Translation gives CASSGRDSSYEQYF.

This clone appeared a single time. V is TRBV6-1 and J is TRBJ2-1, with TRBD1 matching over 10 bases. Trimming at V came to 8 bases and at J to 4 bases, leaving 5 bases not matched to a gene. The CDR3 is made up of 14 amino acids. Germline V gene data show CDR1 as MNHNS and CDR2 as SASEGT. The CDR3 DNA reads TGTGCCAGCCGGGACAGGGGATCATACAATGAGCAGTTCTTC. Its translation: CASRDRGSYNEQFF.